The clone carrying this TCR beta chain was seen at least ten times. Antigen unknown. TCRdb analysed the 5' RACE reads with MiXCR anew, one entry per CDR3 protein. In the table there are about 400,000 distinct CDR3 sequences, more than 5.5% of which are singletons. These data come from a study of T cells after yellow fever vaccination. Study-wide findings and caveats: Clonotypes appearing in both CD4 and CD8 compartments existed, and their share was small. A weaker but faster secondary response was observed, peaking on day 5 versus 15.

The starting material was PBMCs, obtained 5 days after the yellow fever booster vaccination. The sequence was collected from a man aged 25-40 years who received the YFV17D yellow fever vaccine.

The CDR3 is CASRLADRMEQFF. The CDR3 DNA sequence: TGTGCCAGCAGACTAGCGGACCGAATGGAGCAGTTCTTC. The chain has TRBV27 and TRBJ2-1; 8 nucleotides match TRBD2. CDR3 length: 13 amino acids. J was trimmed by 10 bases and V by 6 bases; bases with no gene match: 8. Germline CDR1 reads MNHEY; CDR2 reads SMNVEV (reference sequence).